These 15 T cell receptor beta chains were sequenced from one sample in a study of T cell responses to AZD1222 COVID-19 vaccine. The table came from immunoSEQ multiplex PCR; TCRdb's copy has only in-frame clones and leaves some out. The sample consists of tens of thousands of clones, 70% to 90% of them appearing once. The material sequenced was peripheral blood, taken 28 days after the second AZD1222 dose. These receptors were obtained from an adult who received the AZD1222 COVID-19 vaccine.

V is TRBV3-1 (or the pseudogene TRBV3-2) and J is TRBJ2-2; TRBD1 aligns across 8 bases. The CDR3 loop spans 16 amino acids. The V and J ends lost 0 bases and 5 bases, in that order; junction bases with no gene match: 5. Germline lookup yields CDR1 LGHDT and CDR2 YNNKEL (reference sequence). The CDR3 nucleotides are TGTGCCAGCAGCCAAGACCGGGACAGGCCTACCGGGGAGCTGTTTTTT. Translating it yields CASSQDRDRPTGELFF.

This clone was counted once. V is TRBV6-1 and J is TRBJ1-1; tentatively, D is TRBD1 (5 bases). The CDR3 totals 13 residues. The germline V gene encodes CDR1 MNHNS and CDR2 SASEGT. The V end lost 2 bases, the J end lost 8 bases, and 12 bases lay between the germline ends. Here the CDR3 reads CASSERGQGEAFF. CDR3 in DNA: TGTGCCAGCAGTGAACGGGGTCAGGGAGAAGCTTTCTTT.

This clone appeared once. The chain joins TRBV6-1 to TRBJ1-2; TRBD1 might be the D (5 bases). CDR1 MNHNS and CDR2 SASEGT come from the germline V gene. The germline V and J ends were trimmed by 0 bases and 9 bases, with 11 bases remaining between them. This CDR3 is 13 amino acids long. The DNA for the CDR3 is TGTGCCAGCAGTGAAGCCCCGGGGCAAAGCTACACCTTC. Translation: CASSEAPGQSYTF.

The chain links TRBV28 to TRBJ1-5; D call uncertain. V shed 4 bases and J shed 1 base, with 5 bases lying between them. Germline CDR1 is MDHEN and CDR2 is SYDVKM. The CDR3 length is 13 residues. The CDR3 coding sequence is TGTGCCAGCAGTTGGCGAAGCAATCAGCCCCAGCATTTT. Amino acid sequence: CASSWRSNQPQHF.

The chain employs TRBV21-1 and TRBJ2-2; TRBD1, the table's D call, lacks a check against the DNA. TRBV21-1 corresponds to a pseudogene. The CDR3 length is 15 residues. This chain's CDR3 is CASSKLAEYTGELFF. CDR3 coding DNA: TGTGCCAGCAGCAAATTGGCCGAATACACCGGGGAGCTGTTTTTT.

The chain links TRBV10-3 to TRBJ1-5, with 10 bases matching TRBD1. Unmatched junction bases numbered 6, after V lost 10 bases and J lost 3 bases. Germline assignment: CDR1 ENHRY and CDR2 SYGVKD. This CDR3 has 14 amino acids. In DNA, the CDR3 is TGTGCCACCTCGACAGGGGGCCCCAATCAGCCCCAGCATTTT. Translation: CATSTGGPNQPQHF.

The CDR3 loop reads CASSSTGTVYGYTF. CDR3 coding DNA: TGTGCCAGCAGCTCCACCGGGACGGTTTATGGCTACACCTTC. The J gene is TRBJ1-2, the V gene TRBV7-9; a weak D match, TRBD1 (5 bases). Trimming took 4 bases from V and 5 from J, leaving 14 bases between them. Germline V gene sequence: CDR1 SEHNR, CDR2 FQNEAQ (reference sequence). The CDR3 contains 14 residues.

This clone has only one observation. The CDR3 nucleotides read TGTGCCAGCAGCTTACCTTTGAAGACCCAGTACTTC. Translating it yields CASSLPLKTQYF. V usage is TRBV11-2 and J usage is TRBJ2-5; D is uncertain. V was shortened by 2 bases and J by 6 bases, with 7 bases between the two germline ends. The CDR3 has 12 residues. Germline-derived CDR1 and CDR2 are SGHAT and FQNNGV.

The chain uses TRBV9 and TRBJ2-5, with D maybe TRBD2 (6 bases). The CDR3 spans 15 residues. The germline V gene encodes CDR1 SGDLS and CDR2 YYNGEE. Trimming stripped 0 bases from V and 6 bases from J, with 15 bases between. The CDR3 loop is CASSVEGSGGKTQYF. The CDR3 DNA is TGTGCCAGCAGCGTAGAGGGGAGTGGGGGGAAGACCCAGTACTTC.

This chain links TRBV28 with TRBJ2-3, with 10 nucleotides matching TRBD1. The CDR3 sequence is 17 residues long. CDR1 is MDHEN and CDR2 is SYDVKM in the germline V gene. Trimming took 6 bases from V and 4 from J; bases not matched to a gene: 13. Here the CDR3 reads CASRALGTGVGADTQYF. The CDR3 bases are TGTGCCAGCAGGGCGCTAGGGACAGGGGTTGGCGCAGATACGCAGTATTTT. The whole variable domain, filled in from reference TRBV28 and TRBJ2-3, reads DVKVTQSSRYLVKRTGEKVFLECVQDMDHENMFWYRQDPGLGLRLIYFSYDVKMKEKGDIPEGYSVSREKKERFSLILESASTNQTSMYLCASRALGTGVGADTQYFGPGTRLTVL.

This rearrangement joins TRBV18 to TRBJ1-1, with D perhaps TRBD1 (6 bases). CDR3 length equals 15 residues. The V end was cut by 4 bases, the J end by 1 base, with 13 bases between. The germline V gene has CDR1 KGHSH and CDR2 LQKENI. CDR3 amino acids: CASSHRDIQNTEAFF. The CDR3 DNA reads TGTGCCAGCTCACACCGGGACATACAGAACACTGAAGCTTTCTTT.

This clone was counted a single time. The V call is TRBV7-2, the J call TRBJ2-7; D is ambiguous. CDR1 and CDR2 (germline): SGHTA, FQGNSA. V was trimmed by 5 bases and J by 0 bases, leaving 2 bases between them. The CDR3 is made up of 11 amino acids. CDR3 in DNA: TGTGCCAGCAGCCACTCCTACGAGCAGTACTTC. Translation: CASSHSYEQYF. The variable domain in full, with the rest retrieved from reference TRBV7-2 and TRBJ2-7, is GAGVSQSPSNKVTEKGKDVELRCDPISGHTALYWYRQSLGQGLEFLIYFQGNSAPDKSGLPSDRFSAERTGGSVSTLTIQRTQQEDSAVYLCASSHSYEQYFGPGTRLTVT.

The gene calls are TRBV7-2 and TRBJ2-1, with 11 bases fitting TRBD2. CDR3 length: 16 residues. The ends lost 2 bases at V and 9 bases at J; junction bases unmatched: 9. Germline lookup yields CDR1 SGHTA and CDR2 FQGNSA. In nucleotides, the CDR3 is TGTGCCAGCAGCTTAATAGCGGGAGGGCCCTCCGGTGAGCAGTTCTTC. Its translation is CASSLIAGGPSGEQFF.

This chain uses TRBV29-1 with TRBJ1-1, with D maybe TRBD1 (5 bases). CDR1 is SQVTM and CDR2 is ANQGSEA in the germline V gene. The CDR3 has 13 amino acids. V was trimmed by 5 bases and J by 4 bases, leaving 14 bases between them. CDR3 sequence: CSVSGVRGTEAFF. CDR3 DNA sequence: TGCAGCGTTAGTGGGGTAAGGGGCACTGAAGCTTTCTTT.

This chain joins TRBV18 and TRBJ2-7; TRBD1 matches at 10 bases. CDR3 size: 15 residues. Trimming removed 5 bases from V and 5 bases from J; junction bases left unmatched: 9. The germline V gene encodes CDR1 KGHSH and CDR2 LQKENI. As DNA, the CDR3 is TGTGCCAGCTCAGCCCGGGACAGGGGAGGTCACGAGCAGTACTTC. Its translation is CASSARDRGGHEQYF.